Each of the 31 T cell receptor beta chains below was sequenced from the same sample in a study of blood T cell repertoires in COVID-19. The repertoire was sequenced with immunoSEQ multiplex PCR; TCRdb's copy has only in-frame clones and lacks some. Among 43,000 or so clones listed, about 90% were seen once. The sample comprised peripheral blood. Every receptor here comes from a woman of 80 years or more with active COVID-19.

The V and J genes are TRBV11-2 and TRBJ1-5; tentative D call: TRBD1 (5 bases). The CDR3 contains 15 residues. With 3 bases removed from V and 6 bases from J, the gap between germline ends came to 15 bases. Germline CDR1 is SGHAT and CDR2 is FQNNGV. The CDR3 bases are TGTGCCAGCAGCTTGGAGGGGCTCGCGAGTCAGCCCCAGCATTTT. It codes for CASSLEGLASQPQHF.

This sequence joins TRBV2 and TRBJ2-1, with 7 bases fitting TRBD1. V lost 7 bases to trimming and J lost 2 bases; unmatched junction nucleotides: 8. The CDR3 loop spans 15 amino acids. CDR1 is SNHLY and CDR2 is FYNNEI in the germline V gene. The CDR3 DNA follows: TGTGCCAGCATACTTCGAGACAGGGCCTACAATGAGCAGTTCTTC. Residues: CASILRDRAYNEQFF. The whole variable domain, filled in from reference TRBV2 and TRBJ2-1, reads EPEVTQTPSHQVTQMGQEVILRCVPISNHLYFYWYRQILGQKVEFLVSFYNNEISEKSEIFDDQFSVERPDGSNFTLKIRSTKLEDSAMYFCASILRDRAYNEQFFGPGTRLTVL.

This chain uses TRBV5-4 with TRBJ1-1; 9 bases agree with TRBD1. Germline V gives CDR1 SGHNT, CDR2 YYREEE (reference sequence). Trimming at V came to 3 bases and at J to 6 bases, leaving 9 bases not matched to a gene. This CDR3 has 15 residues. This CDR3 is CASSSGTGFVAEAFF. The CDR3 bases are TGTGCCAGCAGCTCCGGGACAGGGTTCGTCGCTGAAGCTTTCTTT.

The chain recombines TRBV27 with TRBJ2-1; 12 nucleotides match TRBD2. Unmatched junction bases numbered 2, after V lost 2 bases and J lost 6 bases. The CDR3 is made up of 15 amino acids. Germline loops: CDR1 MNHEY, CDR2 SMNVEV (reference sequence). CDR3 loop: CASSLLAGGPNEQFF. CDR3 coding DNA: TGTGCCAGCAGTTTACTAGCGGGGGGGCCCAATGAGCAGTTCTTC.

The chain joins TRBV9 to TRBJ2-1; D is possibly TRBD2 (6 bases). Deletions cut 6 bases from V and 2 bases from J, with 15 bases between. The CDR3 sequence is 15 residues long. Germline-derived CDR1 and CDR2 are SGDLS and YYNGEE. This CDR3 reads CASTPGLKAYNEQFF. The CDR3 region has the DNA TGTGCCAGCACCCCGGGACTCAAGGCCTACAATGAGCAGTTCTTC.

The chain has TRBV19 and TRBJ1-5; 7 nucleotides align to TRBD1. Germline values: CDR1 LNHDA, CDR2 SQIVND (reference sequence). CDR3 length equals 15 residues. V was pared by 7 bases and J by 2 bases, with 8 bases of the junction left unmatched. The CDR3 nucleotides are TGTGCCAGTATGGAACAGGGGAGAGGCAATCAGCCCCAGCATTTT. This sequence encodes CASMEQGRGNQPQHF.

This chain connects TRBV2 to TRBJ2-5; D is possibly TRBD2 (6 bases). V was clipped by 3 bases and J by 5 bases, with 13 bases between them. Germline V gene lookup returns CDR1 SNHLY and CDR2 FYNNEI. This CDR3 has 14 residues. The CDR3 DNA sequence: TGTGCCAGCAGTGACCGACTAGTGGTGGAGACCCAGTACTTC. It yields the protein CASSDRLVVETQYF.

The chain employs TRBV30 and TRBJ1-4, with 7 bases that match TRBD1. Per the germline V gene, CDR1 is GTSNPN and CDR2 is SVGIG (reference sequence). The CDR3 contains 14 residues. V shed 2 bases, J shed 8 bases, and the junction held 8 bases outside the gene matches. In DNA form, the CDR3 reads TGTGCCTGGAGTCGAAAGACAGGGTACGAAAAACTGTTTTTT. Protein: CAWSRKTGYEKLFF.

The rearrangement joins TRBV18 to TRBJ2-5, with 8 bases fitting TRBD1. Germline V gives CDR1 KGHSH, CDR2 LQKENI. The CDR3 sequence is 13 residues long. The trim removed 3 bases at V and 4 bases at J, leaving 1 base unmatched. The CDR3 loop reads CASSPGQGETQYF. In DNA, the CDR3 is TGTGCCAGCTCACCCGGACAGGGAGAGACCCAGTACTTC.

The chain recombines TRBV11-2 with TRBJ2-4; D is possibly TRBD1 (6 bases). CDR3 length: 14 amino acids. Deletions cut 5 bases from V and 8 bases from J, with 16 bases between. The germline CDR1 and CDR2 sequences are SGHAT and FQNNGV. CDR3 nucleotides: TGTGCCAGCAGCGTACAGGGTGAAGTAGACATTCAGTACTTC. Encoded protein: CASSVQGEVDIQYF.

The chain uses TRBV19 and TRBJ1-1, with D perhaps matching TRBD1 (5 bases). This CDR3 has 16 amino acids. The V end lost 4 bases, the J end lost 4 bases, and 19 bases lay between the germline ends. Germline V gives CDR1 LNHDA, CDR2 SQIVND (reference sequence). CDR3 residues: CASSRPRSGPATEAFF. The CDR3 DNA follows: TGTGCCAGTAGTAGGCCCCGATCAGGGCCCGCCACTGAAGCTTTCTTT.

This CDR3 reads CASSFDSPSGANVLTF. DNA for the CDR3: TGTGCCAGCAGTTTCGACAGTCCCTCTGGGGCCAACGTCCTGACTTTC. The chain recombines TRBV2 with TRBJ2-6; tentatively, D is TRBD1 (5 bases). V lost 5 bases to trimming and J lost 0 bases, with 11 bases between them. The CDR3 spans 16 residues. Germline-derived CDR1 and CDR2 are SNHLY and FYNNEI.

The V gene is TRBV6-2 or TRBV6-3, the J gene TRBJ2-2, with TRBD2 matching 8 bases. The CDR3 has 18 residues. Unmatched junction bases numbered 10, after V lost 4 bases and J lost 0 bases. CDR1 and CDR2 (germline): MNHEY, SVGEGT. CDR3 amino acids: CASSFSSAGATNTGELFF. In DNA form, the CDR3 reads TGTGCCAGCAGTTTCTCTTCAGCGGGGGCGACGAACACCGGGGAGCTGTTTTTT.

The rearrangement joins TRBV5-5 to TRBJ2-5, with 9 nucleotides matching TRBD1. The CDR3 totals 15 residues. The J segment lost 5 bases and the V segment lost 4 bases, leaving 9 bases of the junction unmatched. Per the germline V gene, CDR1 is SGHKS and CDR2 is YYEKEE (reference sequence). The CDR3 bases are TGTGCCAGCAGCCCGGACCCGGGACAGGGTGAGACCCAGTACTTC. This translates into CASSPDPGQGETQYF.

V usage is TRBV19 and J usage is TRBJ1-5, with D tentatively TRBD1 (6 bases). Germline V gives CDR1 LNHDA, CDR2 SQIVND (reference sequence). CDR3 size: 19 residues. V lost 7 bases and J lost 1, with 26 bases in between. CDR3 protein: CASKGFQGMYKMSNQPQHF. CDR3 DNA: TGTGCCAGTAAAGGCTTCCAGGGGATGTATAAGATGAGCAATCAGCCCCAGCATTTT.

V and J are TRBV9 and TRBJ2-1, with 14 bases identical to TRBD2. CDR1 SGDLS and CDR2 YYNGEE come from the germline V gene. V shed 3 bases, J shed 0 bases, and the junction held 17 bases outside the gene matches. CDR3 length: 22 residues. The CDR3 sequence: CASSAENPWTSGGPSSYNEQFF. CDR3 coding DNA: TGTGCCAGCAGCGCCGAAAACCCCTGGACTAGCGGGGGGCCGAGCTCCTACAATGAGCAGTTCTTC.

This clone was observed once. The chain joins TRBV20-1 to TRBJ2-3; no clear D gene. This CDR3 region has 15 residues. Trimming left V 3 bases short and J 5 bases short, with 18 bases between. Germline V gene sequence: CDR1 DFQATT, CDR2 SNEGSKA (reference sequence). This CDR3 reads CSASLARRGGDTQYF. In nucleotides, the CDR3 is TGCAGTGCTAGTCTGGCTAGGCGAGGTGGAGATACGCAGTATTTT.

The chain uses TRBV6-2 or TRBV6-3 and TRBJ2-7; 10 bases match TRBD1. CDR3 length equals 16 residues. Losses at the gene ends were 0 bases for V and 7 bases for J; bases not matched to a gene: 9. From germline, CDR1 is MNHEY and CDR2 SVGEGT. The CDR3 sequence is CASSYSRDRGVWEQYF. The CDR3 region has the DNA TGTGCCAGCAGTTACTCCCGGGACAGGGGAGTATGGGAGCAGTACTTC.

The CDR3 region has the DNA TGTGCCAGCAGTGATTCGGACAGGGTCCGGTACGAGCAGTACTTC. Its protein is CASSDSDRVRYEQYF. J is TRBJ2-7 and V is TRBV2; 8 nucleotides align to TRBD1. This CDR3 contains 15 residues. V gave up 3 bases and J gave up 4 bases; unmatched junction bases: 8. Germline V gives CDR1 SNHLY, CDR2 FYNNEI.

V gene TRBV19 combines with J gene TRBJ2-5; TRBD2 matches at 9 bases. With V trimmed by 8 bases and J by 3 bases, 10 bases remained unmatched. This CDR3 is 15 amino acids long. The germline CDR1 and CDR2 sequences are LNHDA and SQIVND (reference sequence). The DNA of the CDR3 is TGTGCCAGTTCCGAGGGTAGCGGGGGAAAAGAGACCCAGTACTTC. It yields the protein CASSEGSGGKETQYF.

This clone has just one count. V and J are TRBV5-5 and TRBJ2-3; D is unclear. Germline CDR1 is SGHKS and CDR2 is YYEKEE (reference sequence). CDR3 length: 13 residues. The V and J ends lost 4 bases and 5 bases respectively, with 11 bases between them. CDR3 in amino acids: CASSRSTGDTQYF. CDR3 bases: TGTGCCAGCAGCAGGAGCACGGGAGATACGCAGTATTTT. Full variable domain (rest looked up from reference TRBV5-5 and TRBJ2-3): DAGVTQSPTHLIKTRGQQVTLRCSPISGHKSVSWYQQVLGQGPQFIFQYYEKEERGRGNFPDRFSARQFPNYSSELNVNALLLGDSALYLCASSRSTGDTQYFGPGTRLTVL.

The chain combines TRBV15 with TRBJ2-7; D is undetermined. This CDR3 spans 15 amino acids. Germline-derived CDR1 and CDR2 are LNHNV and YYDKDF (reference sequence). V lost 0 bases to trimming and J lost 2 bases, with 11 bases between them. CDR3 DNA: TGTGCCACCAGCAGAGAAGTGACACTTACCTACGAGCAGTACTTC. Its translation: CATSREVTLTYEQYF.

The chain employs TRBV11-2 and TRBJ1-2; 8 nucleotides match TRBD1. The CDR3 is made up of 15 amino acids. Germline V CDR1 and CDR2: SGHAT, FQNNGV. V was clipped by 4 bases and J by 1 base; unmatched bases: 5. Here the CDR3 DNA reads TGTGCCAGCAGCTCTTGGACAGGGAGTAACTATGGCTACACCTTC. Amino acids: CASSSWTGSNYGYTF.

The CDR3 nucleotides are TGTGCCAGCAGCTTACGACTAGGTGATAGCACAGATACGCAGTATTTT. Protein product: CASSLRLGDSTDTQYF. The chain carries TRBV7-2 and TRBJ2-3, with a weak D call TRBD2 (6 bases). Deletions cut 2 bases from V and 0 bases from J, with 12 bases between. The CDR3 runs 16 residues. The V gene's germline CDR1 is SGHTA and CDR2 FQGNSA.

In the case of this clone: The identical CDR3 is also encoded by other nucleotide sequences in the sample. This chain links TRBV6-5 with TRBJ1-5; possibly TRBD1 for D (6 bases). The germline V and J ends were trimmed by 6 bases and 4 bases, with 13 bases remaining between them. The CDR3 is 14 amino acids. Germline V lookup: CDR1 MNHEY, CDR2 SVGAGI. The CDR3 nucleotides read TGTGCCAGCAGGCTGACAGGTCTTAATCAGCCCCAGCATTTT. It translates to CASRLTGLNQPQHF.

The chain has TRBV6-5 and TRBJ1-4; TRBD1 matches at 8 bases. This CDR3 region has 15 residues. V lost 6 bases, J lost 7 bases, and 10 bases stayed unmatched. CDR1 is MNHEY and CDR2 is SVGAGI in the germline V gene. The chain's CDR3 is CASSDRGNPREKLFF. The CDR3 nucleotides read TGTGCCAGCAGCGACAGGGGAAACCCCCGTGAAAAACTGTTTTTT.

The chain uses TRBV7-8 and TRBJ1-5; 9 bases map to TRBD1. The CDR3 is 15 residues long. The junction had 5 bases not matched to a gene; V was cut back by 5 bases and J by 3 bases. Germline lookup yields CDR1 SGHVS and CDR2 FQNEAQ. Here the CDR3 reads CASSPRDRANQPQHF. The CDR3 DNA sequence: TGTGCCAGCAGCCCCCGGGACAGGGCCAATCAGCCCCAGCATTTT.

With respect to this clone: An end of the junction differs from the germline gene, which may be a read error. V gene TRBV4-3 combines with J gene TRBJ1-1; D is possibly TRBD1 (5 bases). Germline V gene data show CDR1 as LGHNA and CDR2 as YSLEER. The CDR3 covers 16 residues. CDR3 DNA: TGCGCCAGCAGCCAAGATATACGAGGGGCCGGGACTGAAGCCCTCTTT. It codes for CASSQDIRGAGTEALF.

V is TRBV7-2 and J is TRBJ2-3, with D perhaps TRBD2 (6 bases). Looked up from germline, CDR1 is SGHTA and CDR2 is FQGNSA. Deletions cut 4 bases from V and 4 bases from J, with 21 bases between. The CDR3 sequence is 17 residues long. The CDR3 bases are TGTGCCAGCAGCTCGCCCCCGGGTAGCGGTAACCCAGATACGCAGTATTTT. Amino acid sequence: CASSSPPGSGNPDTQYF.

The rearrangement links TRBV28 to TRBJ2-1, with D perhaps TRBD1 (5 bases). V lost 5 bases to trimming and J lost 9 bases, with 17 bases between them. The CDR3 runs to 14 residues. Per germline, CDR1 MDHEN and CDR2 SYDVKM. The chain's CDR3 is CASSTRRVGIEQFF. The DNA for the CDR3 is TGTGCCAGCAGTACCCGCAGGGTTGGTATTGAGCAGTTCTTC.

This rearrangement joins TRBV28 to TRBJ1-4, with TRBD1 matching 7 bases. V dropped 7 bases and J dropped 11; count of bases not matched to a gene: 13. Germline CDR1 is MDHEN and CDR2 is SYDVKM. The CDR3 is made up of 14 amino acids. The CDR3 region is CASTKNRGVWKLFF. The CDR3 region has the DNA TGTGCCAGCACTAAAAACAGGGGTGTTTGGAAACTGTTTTTT.